This entry features one T cell receptor (beta chain) sequence. Authors' processing steps: Amplifying reference gene primers gave estimates of nucleated cell counts. Sequenced by immunoSEQ multiplex PCR; TCRdb stores in-frame clones only, minus some. V, J and clone size reflect that table, while D and trimming were determined from the DNA. This sample carries around 300,000 clones, more than 80% of them seen once, and the ten largest clones take 3.7%. The data were taken from a study of blood T cell repertoires in COVID-19. Study-level background: Sites in the United States, Italy and Spain provided acute and convalescent COVID-19 samples. T cells, B-cell-depleted T cells, or PBMCs supplied cDNA or gDNA.

The V segment lost 11 bases and the J segment 3 bases; nucleotides outside the gene matches: 5. The CDR3 length is 12 residues. Per germline, CDR1 MGHDK and CDR2 SYGVNS. The sample consisted of peripheral blood. V usage is TRBV25-1 and J usage is TRBJ1-2, with 8 bases that match TRBD1. The TCR comes from a woman in her 40s with acute or convalescent COVID-19. CDR3 bases: TGTGCCGCCCAACAGGGGGACTATGGCTACACCTTC. Its translation: CAAQQGDYGYTF.